The 2 T cell receptor beta chains in this list originate from one sample, sequenced in a study of T cells in Graves' hyperthyroidism and ophthalmopathy. TCR beta CDR3 sequences were amplified from RNA transcripts. A first-round RT-PCR of the TCR CDR3 used the HTBI primer set. TCRdb recomputed calls from the multiplex PCR reads with MiXCR, one row per CDR3 protein. The sample contains 400,000 or so distinct CDR3 sequences, over 12% of which appear only once. The sample consisted of blood. These receptors were obtained from a man aged 45-65 years with Graves' ophthalmopathy.

There are many counts of this clonotype. The rearrangement links TRBV7-9 to TRBJ2-5; D perhaps matches TRBD1 (6 bases). Germline V gene sequence: CDR1 SEHNR, CDR2 FQNEAQ (reference sequence). V shed 5 bases and J shed 2 bases, with 15 bases lying between them. This CDR3 comprises 15 residues. CDR3 nucleotide sequence: TGTGCCAGCAGCCCCGAACCAGGGGAACAAGAGACCCAGTACTTC. As protein: CASSPEPGEQETQYF.

This clonotype occurred many times. V and J are TRBV6-2 or TRBV6-3 and TRBJ2-3, with D tentatively TRBD2 (5 bases). V lost 0 bases and J lost 5, with 9 bases in between. The CDR3 is 14 residues long. Per the germline V gene, CDR1 is MNHEY and CDR2 is SVGEGT. CDR3: CASSYSGVGDTQYF. CDR3 bases: TGTGCCAGCAGTTACTCGGGAGTTGGAGATACGCAGTATTTT.